These 10 T cell receptor beta chains came from one sample sequenced in a study of cytomegalovirus exposure and HLA in healthy donors. PCR used 60 Vbeta primers and 13 Jbeta primers. TCRdb keeps only in-frame clones here, not all; method: immunoSEQ multiplex PCR. The data contain roughly 290,000 clones, roughly 80% of them singletons. Sequencing used PBMCs. These receptor sequences come from a girl aged 2 to 9 in good health and CMV-seronegative.

This sequence joins TRBV2 and TRBJ2-5, with TRBD2 matching over 14 bases. The germline gives CDR1 SNHLY, CDR2 FYNNEI. Trimming removed 10 bases from V and 5 bases from J; junction bases left unmatched: 18. The CDR3 length is 18 residues. The CDR3 loop reads CATPRRLAGGHLPETQYF. CDR3 in DNA: TGTGCCACCCCCCGAAGACTAGCGGGGGGGCATCTTCCGGAGACCCAGTACTTC.

This clone has more than one count but fewer than ten. This chain connects TRBV4-1 to TRBJ1-1; tentative D call: TRBD1 (5 bases). With 0 bases removed from V and 7 bases from J, the gap between germline ends came to 15 bases. The CDR3 covers 15 residues. In germline, CDR1 is MGHRA, CDR2 YSYEKL. CDR3 nucleotide sequence: TGCGCCAGCAGCCAAGAGGGACTCGGGTTGAGTGAAGCTTTCTTT. It specifies CASSQEGLGLSEAFF.

The chain combines TRBV9 with TRBJ1-3; 8 nucleotides line up with TRBD1. The germline CDR1 and CDR2 sequences are SGDLS and YYNGEE. With V trimmed by 4 bases and J by 4 bases, 7 bases remained unmatched. This CDR3 has 15 amino acids. The CDR3: CASSLETGVGNTIYF. As DNA, the CDR3 is TGTGCCAGCAGCTTAGAGACAGGGGTCGGAAACACCATATATTTT. Combining the CDR3 with reference TRBV9 and TRBJ1-3 gives the whole variable domain DSGVTQTPKHLITATGQRVTLRCSPRSGDLSVYWYQQSLDQGLQFLIQYYNGEERAKGNILERFSAQQFPDLHSELNLSSLELGDSALYFCASSLETGVGNTIYFGEGSWLTVV.

In this sample, this clone turned up a few times. The chain recombines TRBV5-6 with TRBJ2-1; D unresolved. Germline V gene sequence: CDR1 SGHDT, CDR2 YYEEEE. The CDR3 is 15 amino acids. With 4 bases removed from V and 3 bases from J, the gap between germline ends came to 14 bases. The CDR3 loop is CASSPRPSFYNEQFF. The CDR3 bases are TGTGCCAGCAGCCCTAGACCCAGTTTCTACAATGAGCAGTTCTTC.

The rearrangement uses TRBV6-5 and TRBJ2-7, with TRBD1 matching over 8 bases. The CDR3 loop spans 14 amino acids. Trimming removed 2 bases from V and 7 bases from J; junction bases left unmatched: 7. Germline values: CDR1 MNHEY, CDR2 SVGAGI. CDR3 region: CASSYRQGANEQYF. The CDR3 DNA sequence: TGTGCCAGCAGTTACAGGCAGGGGGCCAATGAGCAGTACTTC.

This clone was found once. V is TRBV27 and J is TRBJ1-5; D perhaps matches TRBD1 (6 bases). The CDR3 extends over 17 amino acids. CDR1 and CDR2 (germline): MNHEY, SMNVEV (reference sequence). Trimming pared 4 bases from V and 4 bases from J, leaving 20 bases between. CDR3 sequence: CASSSQYPTGENQPQHF. CDR3 nucleotide sequence: TGTGCCAGCAGTTCGCAGTATCCGACAGGAGAGAATCAGCCCCAGCATTTT.

Regarding this clone: The same CDR3 is also encoded by other DNA sequences in this sample. The V call is TRBV18, the J call TRBJ2-5; D call uncertain. The germline CDR1 and CDR2 sequences are KGHSH and LQKENI. V lost 3 bases, J lost 4 bases, and 3 bases lay in between. The CDR3 has 11 residues. CDR3 loop: CASSPSETQYF. CDR3 in DNA: TGTGCCAGCTCACCCTCAGAGACCCAGTACTTC.

The genes are TRBV5-6 and TRBJ1-2, with 8 bases aligning to TRBD1. The CDR3 length is 15 residues. V was pared by 2 bases and J by 4 bases, with 7 bases of the junction left unmatched. Germline CDR1 and CDR2: SGHDT and YYEEEE. CDR3 sequence (DNA): TGTGCCAGCAGCTTAGGACCGGGACAGGCCTATGGCTACACCTTC. This translates into CASSLGPGQAYGYTF.

The table lists this clone with a few counts. V gene TRBV28 combines with J gene TRBJ2-7; 7 nucleotides align to TRBD1. The length of the CDR3 is 15 residues. Per germline, CDR1 MDHEN and CDR2 SYDVKM. Unmatched junction bases numbered 11, after V lost 6 bases and J lost 3 bases. For the CDR3, the DNA is TGTGCCAGCAGACCGTGGACAGGTAATTTCTACGAGCAGTACTTC. Translation gives CASRPWTGNFYEQYF.

This rearrangement joins TRBV7-7 to TRBJ1-4; 8 nucleotides line up with TRBD1. Per germline, CDR1 SSHAT and CDR2 FNYEAQ (reference sequence). This CDR3 has 15 amino acids. Trimming removed 5 bases from V and 2 bases from J; junction bases left unmatched: 4. CDR3 amino acids: CASSPNRGTNEKLFF. DNA of the CDR3: TGTGCCAGCAGCCCCAACAGGGGGACTAATGAAAAACTGTTTTTT.